This T cell receptor (beta chain) stems from a study of T cell repertoires in cytomegalovirus infection. About the research overall: Matching HLA type, along with CMV infection, was indicated by public TCR beta signatures.

J was trimmed by 9 bases and V by 2 bases; bases with no gene match: 5. The length of the CDR3 is 14 residues. Germline V gene sequence: CDR1 SGDLS, CDR2 YYNGEE. TCRdb reprocessed the reads via MiXCR and lists one record per CDR3 protein. This table holds around 130,000 distinct CDR3 sequences, roughly 8.2% found once. The chain links TRBV9 to TRBJ2-1, with 10 bases aligning to TRBD2. This TCR was sampled from a human donor in good health (CMV status not recorded). Some clones in this sample may be carry-over from other donors' samples. Sequenced sample: PBMCs. CDR3 protein: CASSVSGGRSEQFF. For the CDR3, the DNA is TGTGCCAGCAGCGTTAGCGGGGGGCGATCTGAGCAGTTCTTC.